This TCR beta chain stems from a study of blood T cells in healthy people across ages. Study at large: Capture via template switching afforded approximately one barcoded beta molecule per two T cells.

The authors ran a second PCR of roughly 6 to 12 cycles using a sample-barcoded 5' primer and a J-beta primer mix. There were at least 2.5 million CDR3-containing paired-end reads obtained from each sample. In TCRdb, the 5' RACE reads were re-called with MiXCR into one record per CDR3 protein. The sample contains about 1,600,000 distinct CDR3 sequences, roughly 45% of which appear only once. The table lists this clonotype with a few counts. V lost 5 bases, J lost 0 bases, and 9 bases lay in between. The germline CDR1 and CDR2 sequences are SGHRS and YFSETQ. The CDR3 runs to 13 residues. The source of this sequence is a woman aged 18-29 years in good health. This chain joins TRBV5-1 and TRBJ2-7; the D is unclear. The material sequenced was blood. The chain's CDR3 is CASRVISSYEQYF. In DNA form, the CDR3 reads TGCGCCAGCAGGGTTATCAGCTCCTACGAGCAGTACTTC.